What follows are 16 T cell receptor beta chains derived from one specimen sequenced in a study of blood T cell repertoires in COVID-19. This table comes from immunoSEQ multiplex PCR, and its TCRdb copy is limited to in-frame clones, with some not included. The table records more than 200,000 clones, more than 85% of them present only once. The sample comprised PBMCs or T cells enriched from blood (not recorded which). The receptors come from a woman between 50 and 59 years old who had recovered from COVID-19.

This clone came up a few times. The DNA of the CDR3 is TGTGCCATCAGCCCCGGGACAGGGGGCCTCTACGAGCAGTACTTC. Translated, it gives CAISPGTGGLYEQYF. This chain joins TRBV10-3 and TRBJ2-7, with 12 bases aligning to TRBD1. In germline, CDR1 is ENHRY, CDR2 SYGVKD. The junction had 6 bases not matched to a gene; V was cut back by 6 bases and J by 3 bases. The CDR3 totals 15 residues.

The chain combines TRBV19 with TRBJ2-5; TRBD2 agrees at 13 bases. Germline loops: CDR1 LNHDA, CDR2 SQIVND (reference sequence). The CDR3 covers 16 residues. V dropped 8 bases and J dropped 1; count of bases not matched to a gene: 7. In DNA, the CDR3 is TGTGCCAGTGGGCCCGGGACTAGCGGGACCCAAGAGACCCAGTACTTC. This translates into CASGPGTSGTQETQYF.

The chain uses TRBV6-2 or TRBV6-3 and TRBJ2-1, with 7 bases matching TRBD2. CDR1 MNHEY and CDR2 SVGEGT come from the germline V gene. This CDR3 is built from 21 residues. V lost 5 bases to trimming and J lost 0 bases; unmatched junction nucleotides: 22. Here the CDR3 reads CASSAYGREAQRGSSYNEQFF. The CDR3 DNA reads as TGTGCCAGCAGTGCCTACGGGAGAGAGGCACAGCGGGGTAGCTCCTACAATGAGCAGTTCTTC.

The chain joins TRBV5-1 to TRBJ2-3; 12 bases agree with TRBD2. The germline gives CDR1 SGHRS, CDR2 YFSETQ. The trim removed 5 bases at V and 0 bases at J, leaving 1 base unmatched. The CDR3 loop spans 15 amino acids. The CDR3 bases are TGCGCCAGCAGGGGGACTAGCGGGAGCACAGATACGCAGTATTTT. Translating gives CASRGTSGSTDTQYF.

J is TRBJ1-4 and V is TRBV30, with D possibly being TRBD1 (6 bases). From germline, CDR1 is GTSNPN and CDR2 SVGIG (reference sequence). This CDR3 comprises 15 residues. Trimming stripped 2 bases from V and 3 bases from J, with 13 bases between. This CDR3 reads CAWSMRTVANEKLFF. Here the CDR3 DNA reads TGTGCCTGGAGTATGAGGACAGTCGCTAATGAAAAACTGTTTTTT.

The J gene is TRBJ1-1, the V gene TRBV11-2; possibly TRBD1 for D (5 bases). Germline CDR1 reads SGHAT; CDR2 reads FQNNGV. This CDR3 has 18 residues. V dropped 5 bases and J dropped 4 bases, with 26 bases sitting between them. This chain's CDR3 is CASSPGRGWTGRSTEAFF. In nucleotides, the CDR3 is TGTGCCAGCAGCCCCGGGCGGGGGTGGACTGGGAGGAGCACTGAAGCTTTCTTT.

The chain employs TRBV7-8 and TRBJ2-5; the D is unclear. In germline, CDR1 is SGHVS, CDR2 FQNEAQ. The germline V and J ends were trimmed by 1 base and 3 bases, with 6 bases remaining between them. CDR3 length: 13 residues. CDR3 in amino acids: CASSLDSEETQYF. CDR3 sequence (DNA): TGTGCCAGCAGCTTAGATTCAGAAGAGACCCAGTACTTC.

The J gene is TRBJ1-1, the V gene TRBV4-2; D is undetermined. CDR1 LGHNA and CDR2 YNFKEQ come from the germline V gene. V was pared by 1 base and J by 4 bases, with 13 bases between. CDR3 length: 15 residues. CDR3 loop: CASSQGPAGSTEAFF. Written as DNA, the CDR3 is TGTGCCAGCAGCCAAGGACCGGCAGGCAGCACTGAAGCTTTCTTT.

This clone was seen a single time. The chain employs TRBV5-1 and TRBJ2-6; D possibly corresponds to TRBD1 (7 bases). This CDR3 comprises 19 residues. V was shortened by 1 base and J by 1 base, with 18 bases between the two germline ends. CDR1 and CDR2 from the germline V gene are SGHRS and YFSETQ. This CDR3 reads CASSLPAGGLMSGANVLTF. CDR3 bases: TGCGCCAGCAGCTTGCCCGCAGGGGGGCTTATGTCTGGGGCCAACGTCCTGACTTTC.

This clone was observed once. The chain employs TRBV3-1 (or the pseudogene TRBV3-2) and TRBJ2-7; tentatively, D is TRBD2 (5 bases). V lost 1 base and J lost 7, with 14 bases in between. From germline, CDR1 is LGHDT and CDR2 YNNKEL (reference sequence). The length of the CDR3 is 14 residues. This chain's CDR3 is CASSQGLSSLEQYF. The CDR3 nucleotides are TGTGCCAGCAGCCAAGGTCTGTCTAGCTTGGAGCAGTACTTC.

The chain recombines TRBV7-2 with TRBJ2-7; D is possibly TRBD2 (5 bases). Deletions cut 5 bases from V and 6 bases from J, with 8 bases between. The V gene's germline CDR1 is SGHTA and CDR2 FQGNSA. CDR3 length: 11 residues. The CDR3 region is CASSRGLEQYF. Here the CDR3 DNA reads TGTGCCAGCAGCCGAGGACTCGAGCAGTACTTC.

V and J are TRBV29-1 and TRBJ1-3; D ambiguous. V was shortened by 1 base and J by 0 bases, with 13 bases between the two germline ends. Germline values: CDR1 SQVTM, CDR2 ANQGSEA. The CDR3 loop spans 16 amino acids. The CDR3 region has the DNA TGCAGCGTTGAAGTAGGGAGACGGAGCTCTGGAAACACCATATATTTT. Its translation: CSVEVGRRSSGNTIYF.

The chain recombines TRBV30 with TRBJ2-1; TRBD1 is a possible D gene (5 bases). The V and J ends lost 3 bases and 9 bases respectively, with 18 bases between them. Germline V gene lookup returns CDR1 GTSNPN and CDR2 SVGIG (reference sequence). This CDR3 is built from 14 residues. The CDR3 here is CAWSELGLVVEQFF. The DNA for the CDR3 is TGTGCCTGGAGCGAACTGGGGCTAGTGGTTGAGCAGTTCTTC.

The genes are TRBV5-5 and TRBJ1-2; TRBD1 aligns across 7 bases. This CDR3 comprises 14 residues. Looked up from germline, CDR1 is SGHKS and CDR2 is YYEKEE (reference sequence). J gave up 4 bases and V 4 bases, and 7 bases lay outside the gene matches. The CDR3, as DNA: TGTGCCAGCAGCGCCTCAGGGGGGAGCTATGGCTACACCTTC. The encoded protein is CASSASGGSYGYTF.

This clone has more than one count but fewer than ten. The CDR3 here is CASRAGGSGRYYEQYF. In nucleotides, the CDR3 is TGCGCCAGCAGAGCAGGGGGCAGCGGGAGGTACTACGAGCAGTACTTC. This chain joins TRBV5-1 and TRBJ2-7; maybe TRBD2 (9 bases). CDR3 length: 16 amino acids. V lost 5 bases and J lost 3, with 21 bases in between. Germline V lookup: CDR1 SGHRS, CDR2 YFSETQ.

The chain links TRBV20-1 to TRBJ2-7; no clear D gene. Trimming took 3 bases from V and 2 from J, leaving 8 bases between them. The CDR3 consists of 12 residues. The germline V gene encodes CDR1 DFQATT and CDR2 SNEGSKA (reference sequence). The CDR3 loop is CSASARTYEQYF. The CDR3 nucleotides read TGCAGTGCTAGTGCCAGAACCTACGAGCAGTACTTC.